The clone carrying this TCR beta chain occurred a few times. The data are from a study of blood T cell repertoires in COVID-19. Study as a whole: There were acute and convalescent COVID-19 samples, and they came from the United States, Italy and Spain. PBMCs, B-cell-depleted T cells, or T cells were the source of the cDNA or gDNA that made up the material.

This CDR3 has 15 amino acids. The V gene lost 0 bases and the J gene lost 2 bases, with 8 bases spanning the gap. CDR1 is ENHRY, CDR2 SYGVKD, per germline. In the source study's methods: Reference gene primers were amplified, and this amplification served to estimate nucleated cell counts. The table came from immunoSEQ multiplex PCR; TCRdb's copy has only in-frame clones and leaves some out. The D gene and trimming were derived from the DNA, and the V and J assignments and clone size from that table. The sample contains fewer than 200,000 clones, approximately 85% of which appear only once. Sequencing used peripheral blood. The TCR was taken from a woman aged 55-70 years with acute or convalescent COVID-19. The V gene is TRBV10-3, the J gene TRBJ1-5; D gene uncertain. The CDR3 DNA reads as TGTGCCATCAGTGAGTCGAGGGTGGGCAATCAGCCCCAGCATTTT. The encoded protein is CAISESRVGNQPQHF.